The TCR beta chain described here comes from a study of T cell changes during pregnancy in multiple sclerosis. Trimming cost V 4 bases and J 2 bases; bases outside gene matches: 9. Germline assignment: CDR1 SQVTM and CDR2 ANQGSEA. The CDR3 is made up of 15 amino acids. The table came from immunoSEQ multiplex PCR; TCRdb's copy has only in-frame clones and leaves some out. The sample contains tens of thousands of clones, more than 85% of which appear only once. The material sequenced was CD4+ T cells from peripheral blood mononuclear cells, taken after pregnancy. The chain recombines TRBV29-1 with TRBJ2-3; TRBD1 agrees at 7 bases. The receptor was isolated from a female donor in good health, enrolled as a control in a pregnancy study. CDR3 DNA sequence: TGCAGCGTTGCCACGGACAGGTCGCACACAGATACGCAGTATTTT. Its protein product is CSVATDRSHTDTQYF.